This TCR beta chain emerged from a study of CD8 T cells in ankylosing spondylitis. V was clipped by 3 bases and J by 5 bases, with 15 bases between them. Looked up from germline, CDR1 is DFQATT and CDR2 is SNEGSKA (reference sequence). The CDR3 totals 14 residues. This clonotype was counted a few times. Its target is unknown. Overall study findings and caveats: A number of the motif variants had already been described in reactive arthritis synovial fluid and blood. Ankylosing spondylitis blood appeared to be characterized by a TCR beta motif of 8 or 9 highly homologous variants. As reported, disease-linked clones showed significant enrichment in matched ankylosing spondylitis synovial fluid.

Making the TCR beta libraries involved quantitative 5'-RACE with molecular barcodes. TCRdb reprocessed the 5' RACE reads via MiXCR and lists one record per CDR3 protein. The sample contains under 250,000 distinct CDR3 sequences, roughly 32% of which appear only once. The V and J genes are TRBV20-1 and TRBJ2-3; D might be TRBD2 (7 bases). The clonotype originates from a male donor with ankylosing spondylitis or in good health (not recorded which). The sample consisted of blood, either unsorted or a sorted T cell fraction (not recorded which). CDR3 bases: TGCAGTGCTAGTCGTCGGGGGGCCGAAGATACGCAGTATTTT. Amino acid sequence: CSASRRGAEDTQYF.